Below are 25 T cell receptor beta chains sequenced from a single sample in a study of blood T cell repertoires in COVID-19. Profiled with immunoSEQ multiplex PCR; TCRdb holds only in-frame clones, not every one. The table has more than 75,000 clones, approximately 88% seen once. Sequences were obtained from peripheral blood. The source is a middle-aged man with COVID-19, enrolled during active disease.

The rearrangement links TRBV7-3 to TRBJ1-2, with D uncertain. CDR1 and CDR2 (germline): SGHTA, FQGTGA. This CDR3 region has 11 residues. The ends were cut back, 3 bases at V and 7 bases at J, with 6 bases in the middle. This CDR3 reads CASSFRRGYTF. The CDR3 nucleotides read TGTGCCAGCAGCTTCCGTCGTGGCTACACCTTC.

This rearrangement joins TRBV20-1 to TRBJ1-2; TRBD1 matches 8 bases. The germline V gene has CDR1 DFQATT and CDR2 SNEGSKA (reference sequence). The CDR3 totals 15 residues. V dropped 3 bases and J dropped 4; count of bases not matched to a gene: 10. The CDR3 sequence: CSASGRTGTVYGYTF. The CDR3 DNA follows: TGCAGTGCTAGTGGAAGGACAGGGACTGTCTATGGCTACACCTTC.

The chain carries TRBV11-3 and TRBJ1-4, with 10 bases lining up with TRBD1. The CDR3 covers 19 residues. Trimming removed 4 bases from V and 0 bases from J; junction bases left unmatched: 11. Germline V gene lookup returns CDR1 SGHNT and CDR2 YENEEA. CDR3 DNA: TGTGCCAGCAGCTCCGGGACAGGGGATTATCCTGCAACTAATGAAAAACTGTTTTTT. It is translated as CASSSGTGDYPATNEKLFF. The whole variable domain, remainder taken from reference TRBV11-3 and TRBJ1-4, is EAGVVQSPRYKIIEKKQPVAFWCNPISGHNTLYWYLQNLGQGPELLIRYENEEAVDDSQLPKDRFSAERLKGVDSTLKIQPAELGDSAVYLCASSSGTGDYPATNEKLFFGSGTQLSVL.

The CDR3 spells CSVASWTGNSYEQYF. The CDR3 DNA sequence: TGCAGCGTTGCTTCTTGGACAGGTAACTCCTACGAGCAGTACTTC. The gene calls are TRBV29-1 and TRBJ2-7; 7 nucleotides line up with TRBD1. V was clipped by 4 bases and J by 0 bases; unmatched bases: 9. Germline CDR1 reads SQVTM; CDR2 reads ANQGSEA. The CDR3 has 15 residues.

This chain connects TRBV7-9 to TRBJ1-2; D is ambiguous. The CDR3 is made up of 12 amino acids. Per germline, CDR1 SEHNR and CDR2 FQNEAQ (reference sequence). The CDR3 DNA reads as TGTGTTTTCCGAAGAGCTTCGTATGGCTACACCTTC. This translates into CVFRRASYGYTF.

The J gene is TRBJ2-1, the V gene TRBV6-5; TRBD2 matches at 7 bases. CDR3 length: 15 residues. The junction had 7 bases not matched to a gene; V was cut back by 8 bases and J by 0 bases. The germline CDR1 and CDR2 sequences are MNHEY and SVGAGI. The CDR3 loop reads CASVTSASSYNEQFF. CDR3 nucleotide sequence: TGTGCCAGCGTAACTAGCGCGAGCTCCTACAATGAGCAGTTCTTC.

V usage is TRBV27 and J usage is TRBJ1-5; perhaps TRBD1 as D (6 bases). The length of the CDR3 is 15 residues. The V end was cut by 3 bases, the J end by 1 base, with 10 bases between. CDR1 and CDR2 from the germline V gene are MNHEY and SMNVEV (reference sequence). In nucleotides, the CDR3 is TGTGCCAGCAGTTTTGCAGGGGACAGCAATCAGCCCCAGCATTTT. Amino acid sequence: CASSFAGDSNQPQHF.

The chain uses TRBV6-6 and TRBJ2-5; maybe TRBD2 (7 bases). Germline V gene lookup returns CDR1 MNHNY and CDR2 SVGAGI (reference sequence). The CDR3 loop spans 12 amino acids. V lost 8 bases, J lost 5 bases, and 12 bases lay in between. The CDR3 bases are TGTGCCAGCGGGGGGGCCAGGGAGACCCAGTACTTC. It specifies CASGGARETQYF.

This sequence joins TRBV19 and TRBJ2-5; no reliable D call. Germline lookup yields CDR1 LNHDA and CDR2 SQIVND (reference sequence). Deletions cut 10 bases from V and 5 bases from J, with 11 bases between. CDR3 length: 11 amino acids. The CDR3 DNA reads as TGTGCCACCGAAACCGGGGAGACCCAGTACTTC. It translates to CATETGETQYF.

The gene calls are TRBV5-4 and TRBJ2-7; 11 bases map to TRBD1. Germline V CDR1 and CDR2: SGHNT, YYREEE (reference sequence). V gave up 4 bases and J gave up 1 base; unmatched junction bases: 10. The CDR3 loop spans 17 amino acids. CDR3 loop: CASSVGQGAFSSYEQYF. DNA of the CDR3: TGTGCCAGCAGCGTCGGACAGGGGGCCTTTAGTTCCTACGAGCAGTACTTC. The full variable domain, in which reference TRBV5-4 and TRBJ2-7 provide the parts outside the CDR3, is ETGVTQSPTHLIKTRGQQVTLRCSSQSGHNTVSWYQQALGQGPQFIFQYYREEENGRGNFPPRFSGLQFPNYSSELNVNALELDDSALYLCASSVGQGAFSSYEQYFGPGTRLTVT.

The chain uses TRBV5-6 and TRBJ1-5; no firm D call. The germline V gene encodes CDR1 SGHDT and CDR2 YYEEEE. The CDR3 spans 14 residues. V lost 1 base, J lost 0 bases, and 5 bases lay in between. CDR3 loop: CASSLSYSNQPQHF. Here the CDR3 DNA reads TGTGCCAGCAGCTTGTCGTATAGCAATCAGCCCCAGCATTTT.

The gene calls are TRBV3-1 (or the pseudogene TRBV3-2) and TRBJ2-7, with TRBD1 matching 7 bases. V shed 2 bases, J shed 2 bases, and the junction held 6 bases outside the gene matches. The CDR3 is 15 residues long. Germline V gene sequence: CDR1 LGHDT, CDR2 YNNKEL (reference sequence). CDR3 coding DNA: TGTGCCAGCAGCCAACAGTCCAGGGGGACCTACGAGCAGTACTTC. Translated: CASSQQSRGTYEQYF.

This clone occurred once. The CDR3 nucleotides read TGTGCCAGCAGCTACCGGGACAGGGAGAGATATGGCTACACCTTC. Translated, it gives CASSYRDRERYGYTF. The chain recombines TRBV3-1 (or the pseudogene TRBV3-2) with TRBJ1-2; 9 bases fit TRBD1. Germline trimming cut 5 bases from V and 5 bases from J; bases unmatched to any gene: 9. CDR1 is LGHDT, CDR2 YNNKEL, per germline (reference sequence). The length of the CDR3 is 15 residues.

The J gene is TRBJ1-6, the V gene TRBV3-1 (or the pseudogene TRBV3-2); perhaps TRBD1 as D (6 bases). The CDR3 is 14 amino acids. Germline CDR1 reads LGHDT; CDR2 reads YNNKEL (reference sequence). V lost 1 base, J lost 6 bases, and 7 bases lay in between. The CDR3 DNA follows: TGTGCCAGCAGCCAAGGGACAGTTAATTCACCCCTCCACTTT. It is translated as CASSQGTVNSPLHF.

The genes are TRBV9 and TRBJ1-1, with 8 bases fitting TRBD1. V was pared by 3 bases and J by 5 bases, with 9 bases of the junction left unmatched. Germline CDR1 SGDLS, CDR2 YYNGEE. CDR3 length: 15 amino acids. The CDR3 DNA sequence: TGTGCCAGCAGCGCAGGACAGGGAGGAGAGACTGAAGCTTTCTTT. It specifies CASSAGQGGETEAFF.

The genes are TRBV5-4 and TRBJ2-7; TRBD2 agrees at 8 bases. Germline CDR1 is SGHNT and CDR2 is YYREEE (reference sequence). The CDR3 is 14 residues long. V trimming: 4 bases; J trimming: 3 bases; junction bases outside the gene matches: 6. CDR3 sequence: CASSRSGVLYEQYF. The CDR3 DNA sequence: TGTGCCAGCAGCCGTAGCGGGGTTCTCTACGAGCAGTACTTC.

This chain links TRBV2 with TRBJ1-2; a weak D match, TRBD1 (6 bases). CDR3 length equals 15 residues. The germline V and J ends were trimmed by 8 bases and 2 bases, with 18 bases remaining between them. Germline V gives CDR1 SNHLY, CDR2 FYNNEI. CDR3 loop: CASPPFTGKNYGYTF. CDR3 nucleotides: TGTGCCAGCCCTCCCTTTACAGGGAAGAACTATGGCTACACCTTC.

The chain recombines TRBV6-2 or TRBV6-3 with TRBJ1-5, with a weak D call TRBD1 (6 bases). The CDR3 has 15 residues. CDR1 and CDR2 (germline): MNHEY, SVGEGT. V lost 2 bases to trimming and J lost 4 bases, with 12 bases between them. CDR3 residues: CASSYAAGANQPQHF. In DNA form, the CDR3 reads TGTGCCAGCAGTTACGCGGCAGGGGCAAATCAGCCCCAGCATTTT.

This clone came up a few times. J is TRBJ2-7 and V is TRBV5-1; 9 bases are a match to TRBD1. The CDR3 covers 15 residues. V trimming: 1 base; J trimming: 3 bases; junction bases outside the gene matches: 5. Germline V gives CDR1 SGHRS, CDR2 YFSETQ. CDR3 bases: TGCGCCAGCAGCTTGTACAGGGGGCCGAGCTACGAGCAGTACTTC. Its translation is CASSLYRGPSYEQYF.

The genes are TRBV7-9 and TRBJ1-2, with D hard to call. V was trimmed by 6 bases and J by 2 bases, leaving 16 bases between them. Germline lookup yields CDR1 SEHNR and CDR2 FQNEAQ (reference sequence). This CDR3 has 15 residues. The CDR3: CASRYLNSGNYGYTF. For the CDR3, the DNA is TGTGCCAGCAGATATCTCAACTCAGGAAACTATGGCTACACCTTC.

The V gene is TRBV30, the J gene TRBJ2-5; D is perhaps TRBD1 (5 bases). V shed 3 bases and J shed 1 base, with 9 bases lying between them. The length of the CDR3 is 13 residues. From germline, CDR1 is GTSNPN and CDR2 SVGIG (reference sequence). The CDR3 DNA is TGTGCCTGGAGGACAGTAGGCCAAGAGACCCAGTACTTC. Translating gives CAWRTVGQETQYF.

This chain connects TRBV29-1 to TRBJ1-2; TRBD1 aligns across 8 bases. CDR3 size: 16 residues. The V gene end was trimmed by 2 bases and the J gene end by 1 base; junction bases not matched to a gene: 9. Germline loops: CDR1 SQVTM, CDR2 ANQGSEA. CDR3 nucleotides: TGCAGCGTTGAATACTCCGGGACAGGATATAACTATGGCTACACCTTC. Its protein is CSVEYSGTGYNYGYTF.

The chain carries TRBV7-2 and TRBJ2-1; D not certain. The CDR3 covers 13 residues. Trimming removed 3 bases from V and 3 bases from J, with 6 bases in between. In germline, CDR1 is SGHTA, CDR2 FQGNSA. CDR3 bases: TGTGCCAGCAGCTTGACTCGCTACAATGAGCAGTTCTTC. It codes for CASSLTRYNEQFF. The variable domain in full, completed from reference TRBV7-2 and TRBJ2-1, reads GAGVSQSPSNKVTEKGKDVELRCDPISGHTALYWYRQSLGQGLEFLIYFQGNSAPDKSGLPSDRFSAERTGGSVSTLTIQRTQQEDSAVYLCASSLTRYNEQFFGPGTRLTVL.

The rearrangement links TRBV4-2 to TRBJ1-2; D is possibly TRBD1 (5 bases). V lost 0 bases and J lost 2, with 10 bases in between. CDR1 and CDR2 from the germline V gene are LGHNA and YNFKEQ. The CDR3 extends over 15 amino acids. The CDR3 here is CASSQDFGGNYGYTF. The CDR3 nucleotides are TGTGCCAGCAGCCAAGATTTTGGGGGGAACTATGGCTACACCTTC.

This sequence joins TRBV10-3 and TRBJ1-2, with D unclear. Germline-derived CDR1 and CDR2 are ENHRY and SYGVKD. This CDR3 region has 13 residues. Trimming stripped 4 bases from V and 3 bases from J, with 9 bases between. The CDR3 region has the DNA TGTGCCATCAGTGCCGGGAGCTACTATGGCTACACCTTC. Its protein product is CAISAGSYYGYTF.